This T cell receptor beta chain is from a study of blood T cell repertoires in COVID-19. About the research overall: Samples representing acute and convalescent COVID-19 were sourced from the United States, Italy and Spain. T cells, B-cell-depleted T cells, or PBMCs provided the cDNA or gDNA that served as material.

Original data processing: Counts of nucleated cells, estimated from reference gene primer amplification, were obtained. Sequencing was performed with immunoSEQ multiplex PCR; in TCRdb, only in-frame clones are kept and a portion is missing. That table is the source of V, J and clone size, and D and trimming were worked out from the DNA. The profile shows 250,000 or so clones, around 81% of them singletons. V lost 5 bases, J lost 7 bases, and 11 bases lay in between. CDR3 length equals 12 residues. Germline CDR1 MNHNY, CDR2 SVGAGI (reference sequence). Material: peripheral blood. This chain joins TRBV6-6 and TRBJ1-1, with D perhaps TRBD1 (6 bases). The source of this sequence is a woman in her sixties with active or convalescent COVID-19. Written as DNA, the CDR3 is TGTGCCAGCAGTCAGCTGACAGGTGAAGCTTTCTTT. Protein: CASSQLTGEAFF.